The clone carrying this T cell receptor beta chain was counted a few times. Its target is not known. The CDR3 is made up of 16 amino acids. Germline assignment: CDR1 MNHEY and CDR2 SVGAGI. Trimming shortened V by 2 bases and J by 6 bases, and 16 bases separated the two germline ends. The study ran its PCR with 60 Vbeta and 13 Jbeta primers. The table came from immunoSEQ multiplex PCR; TCRdb's copy has only in-frame clones and leaves some out. The sample holds around 130,000 clones; more than 60% are singletons and the top ten take approximately 6.5%. The entry originates in a study of cytomegalovirus exposure and HLA in healthy donors. Study-wide results and caveats: Reported findings show TCR beta sequences accurately forecast HLA-A and HLA-B alleles in most subjects. An analysis that was carried out later associated 16,951 TCR beta sequences with HLA alleles at 0.05 false discovery rate.

The gene calls are TRBV6-5 and TRBJ2-2, with D maybe TRBD2 (6 bases). The clonotype was recovered from a woman aged 60-70 years in good health and CMV-seronegative. Sample: PBMCs. The CDR3 DNA is TGTGCCAGCAGTTACCGGGACTCGTCATTTGCCGGGGAGCTGTTTTTT. Translating gives CASSYRDSSFAGELFF.